This T cell receptor beta chain was documented in a study of identifying expanded T cells in peripheral blood. Sequencing used immunoSEQ multiplex PCR; TCRdb keeps in-frame clones, though not all of them. This table holds roughly 130,000 clones, 80% to 90% found once. Findings and caveats of the study: Roughly 2-week clone count variance significantly increased as total template count grew.

For this clone: Its antigen remains unknown.

Collection occurred without any documented infections or immune events in donors. V gave up 4 bases and J gave up 8 bases; unmatched junction bases: 8. The CDR3 has 13 amino acids. Germline V gene sequence: CDR1 SGHNT, CDR2 YYREEE (reference sequence). The material sequenced was blood. The sequence came from a person aged 18 to 70 in good health. The rearrangement links TRBV5-4 to TRBJ1-1; TRBD1 matches at 7 bases. CDR3 in amino acids: CASSPDRAPEAFF. CDR3 DNA: TGTGCCAGCAGCCCTGACAGGGCGCCGGAAGCTTTCTTT.